This T cell receptor beta chain derives from a study of blood T cell repertoires in COVID-19. Study at large: The United States, Italy and Spain provided the acute and convalescent COVID-19 samples.

Participant reports of clinical history set cohort assignment. Measured with immunoSEQ multiplex PCR; TCRdb has only the in-frame clones, and not every one. The sample yields some 200,000 clones, around 82% seen once. Input material: PBMCs or T cells enriched from blood (not recorded which). This TCR was sampled from a woman aged 35 to 49 with acute COVID-19.

This CDR3 is CASSIRRGGHVNTEAFF. The CDR3 nucleotides read TGTGCCAGTAGTATACGCAGGGGCGGACATGTGAACACTGAAGCTTTCTTT. This chain uses TRBV19 with TRBJ1-1; D is possibly TRBD1 (6 bases). From germline, CDR1 is LNHDA and CDR2 SQIVND (reference sequence). Deletions cut 2 bases from V and 0 bases from J, with 16 bases between. The CDR3 has 17 amino acids.